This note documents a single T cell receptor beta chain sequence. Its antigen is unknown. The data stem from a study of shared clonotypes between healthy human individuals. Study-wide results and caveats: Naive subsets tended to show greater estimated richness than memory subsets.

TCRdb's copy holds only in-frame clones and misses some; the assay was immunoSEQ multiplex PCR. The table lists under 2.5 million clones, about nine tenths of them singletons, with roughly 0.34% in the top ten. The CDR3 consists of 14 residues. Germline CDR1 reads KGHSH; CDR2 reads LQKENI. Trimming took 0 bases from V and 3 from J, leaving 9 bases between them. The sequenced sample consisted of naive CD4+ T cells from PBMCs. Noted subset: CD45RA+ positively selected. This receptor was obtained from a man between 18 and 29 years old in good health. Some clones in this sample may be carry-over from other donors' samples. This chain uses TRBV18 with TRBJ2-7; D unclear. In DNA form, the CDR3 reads TGTGCCAGCTCACCACCCAGTAAGAACTACGAGCAGTACTTC. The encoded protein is CASSPPSKNYEQYF.